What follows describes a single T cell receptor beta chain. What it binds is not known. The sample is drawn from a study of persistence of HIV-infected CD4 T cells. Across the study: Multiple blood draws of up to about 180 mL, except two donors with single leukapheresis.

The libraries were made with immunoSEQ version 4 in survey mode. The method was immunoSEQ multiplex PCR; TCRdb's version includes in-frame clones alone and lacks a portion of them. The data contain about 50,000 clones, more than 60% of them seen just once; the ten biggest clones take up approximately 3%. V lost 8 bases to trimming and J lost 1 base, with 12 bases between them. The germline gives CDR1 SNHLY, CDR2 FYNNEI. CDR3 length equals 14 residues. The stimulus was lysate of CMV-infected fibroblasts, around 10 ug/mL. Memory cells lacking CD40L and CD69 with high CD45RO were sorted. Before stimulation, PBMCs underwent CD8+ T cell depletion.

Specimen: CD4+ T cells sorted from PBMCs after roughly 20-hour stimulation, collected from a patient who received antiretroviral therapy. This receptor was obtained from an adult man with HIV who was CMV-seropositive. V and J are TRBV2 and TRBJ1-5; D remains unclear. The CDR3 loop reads CASQAFSSNQPQHF. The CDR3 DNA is TGTGCCAGCCAAGCGTTTAGCAGCAATCAGCCCCAGCATTTT.